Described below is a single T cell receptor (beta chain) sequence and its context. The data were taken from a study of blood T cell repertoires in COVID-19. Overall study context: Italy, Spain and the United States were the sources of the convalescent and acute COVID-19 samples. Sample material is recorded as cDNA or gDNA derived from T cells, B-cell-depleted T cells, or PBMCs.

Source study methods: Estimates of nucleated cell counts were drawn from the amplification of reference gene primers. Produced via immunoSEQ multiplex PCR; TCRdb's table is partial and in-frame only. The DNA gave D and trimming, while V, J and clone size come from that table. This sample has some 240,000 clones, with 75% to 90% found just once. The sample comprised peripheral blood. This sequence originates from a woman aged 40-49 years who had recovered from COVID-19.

In nucleotides, the CDR3 is TGTGCCAGCAGCGTGGCGGGAGGGCCTCCAGATACGCAGTATTTT. It encodes CASSVAGGPPDTQYF. This sequence joins TRBV9 and TRBJ2-3; 9 nucleotides line up with TRBD2. Unmatched junction bases numbered 5, after V lost 2 bases and J lost 4 bases. Germline V gene data show CDR1 as SGDLS and CDR2 as YYNGEE. This CDR3 spans 15 amino acids.